Listed below are T cell receptor beta chains from one sample, sequenced in a study of blood T cell repertoires in COVID-19. Repertoires were generated with immunoSEQ multiplex PCR, while TCRdb's copy carries only in-frame clones and drops some. The sample includes 150,000 to 200,000 clones, 85% to 90% of them seen just once. The sample taken for sequencing was peripheral blood. These TCRs come from a human donor in a cohort sampled during active COVID-19. Both conserved end residues are part of each CDR3. D genes are given only for firm matches. The size of a clone is reported for some rows only, either as once, few or many, or as a class for expanded clones.

clone_size d_call j_call v_call cdr3_aa cdr3_nt
NA NA TRBJ1-2 TRBV28 CASKLRRRAYLVTNYGYTF TGTGCCAGCAAGTTAAGAAGGAGGGCTTACCTAGTCACTAACTATGGCTACACCTTC
NA TRBD1 TRBJ2-1 TRBV11-2 CASRPTGGRNEQFF TGTGCCAGCAGGCCGACAGGGGGTCGGAATGAGCAGTTCTTC
once TRBD2 TRBJ2-3 TRBV10-3 CAISEKRGSTDTQYF TGTGCCATCAGTGAAAAGCGGGGGAGCACAGATACGCAGTATTTT
NA TRBD1 TRBJ2-5 TRBV9 CASSPGQGRYQETQYF TGTGCCAGCAGCCCTGGACAGGGACGGTACCAAGAGACCCAGTACTTC
NA TRBD2 TRBJ2-7 TRBV6-5 CARNGGRALYEQYF TGTGCCCGAAATGGGGGGAGGGCCTTATACGAGCAGTACTTC
NA NA TRBJ1-3 TRBV4-1 CASSQSRSGNTIYF TGCGCCAGCAGCCAATCCCGCTCTGGAAACACCATATATTTT
NA NA TRBJ2-1 TRBV15 CATSRDPRVYNEQFF TGTGCCACCAGCAGAGACCCCAGGGTTTACAATGAGCAGTTCTTC
NA TRBD2 TRBJ2-7 TRBV7-2 CASSLAGVDSYEQYF TGTGCCAGCAGTTTAGCGGGAGTTGATTCTTACGAGCAGTACTTC
NA NA TRBJ1-3 TRBV5-1 CASSLGGSYGNTIYF TGCGCCAGCAGCTTGGGAGGGTCGTATGGGAACACCATATATTTT
NA NA TRBJ2-3 TRBV5-5 CASSLGPGLDTQYF TGTGCCAGCAGCTTGGGTCCAGGGCTCGATACGCAGTATTTT
NA TRBD2 TRBJ2-4 TRBV19 CASSTAPVAGRVWDAKNIQYF TGTGCCAGTAGTACTGCCCCGGTAGCGGGAAGGGTTTGGGACGCCAAAAACATTCAGTACTTC
NA TRBD1 TRBJ2-1 TRBV7-9 CASSRDSSYNEQFF TGTGCCAGCAGCCGGGACAGTTCCTACAATGAGCAGTTCTTC
NA TRBD1 TRBJ1-4 TRBV11-2 CASSSRGQGNEKLFF TGTGCCAGCAGCTCGAGGGGGCAGGGTAATGAAAAACTGTTTTTT
NA TRBD2 TRBJ2-7 TRBV6-2/TRBV6-3 CASSLAGASYEQYF TGTGCCAGCAGCCTAGCGGGGGCTTCCTACGAGCAGTACTTC
NA NA TRBJ1-6 TRBV5-5 CASSLDYYNSPLHF TGTGCCAGCAGCTTGGATTACTATAATTCACCCCTCCACTTT
once TRBD2 TRBJ2-2 TRBV9 CASTRTVAGNTGELFF TGTGCCAGCACCCGCACGGTAGCGGGCAACACCGGGGAGCTGTTTTTT
NA TRBD2 TRBJ2-5 TRBV5-1 CASRLAGGQETQYF TGCGCCAGCAGGCTAGCGGGGGGCCAAGAGACCCAGTACTTC
few TRBD2 TRBJ2-1 TRBV6-5 CASRLAGSPYNEQFF TGTGCCAGCAGACTAGCGGGGTCGCCCTACAATGAGCAGTTCTTC
NA TRBD2 TRBJ2-5 TRBV11-2 CASSSRTSGGAFVETQYF TGTGCCAGCAGCTCCAGGACTAGCGGGGGGGCCTTTGTCGAGACCCAGTACTTC